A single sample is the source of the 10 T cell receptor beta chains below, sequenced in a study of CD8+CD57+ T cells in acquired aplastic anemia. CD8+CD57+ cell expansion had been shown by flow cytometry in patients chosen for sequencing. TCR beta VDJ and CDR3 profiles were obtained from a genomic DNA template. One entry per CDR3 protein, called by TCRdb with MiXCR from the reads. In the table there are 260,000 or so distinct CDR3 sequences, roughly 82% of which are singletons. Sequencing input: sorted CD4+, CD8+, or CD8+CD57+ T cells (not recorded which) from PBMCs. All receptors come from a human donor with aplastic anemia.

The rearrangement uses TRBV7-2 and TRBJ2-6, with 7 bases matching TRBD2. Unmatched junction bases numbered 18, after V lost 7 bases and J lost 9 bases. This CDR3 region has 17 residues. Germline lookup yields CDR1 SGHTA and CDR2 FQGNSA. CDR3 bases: TGTGCCAGCACCCTAGGGAGGGGCCCCGATGCGCACAACGTCCTGACTTTC. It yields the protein CASTLGRGPDAHNVLTF. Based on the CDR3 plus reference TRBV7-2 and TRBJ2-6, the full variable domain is GAGVSQSPSNKVTEKGKDVELRCDPISGHTALYWYRQSLGQGLEFLIYFQGNSAPDKSGLPSDRFSAERTGGSVSTLTIQRTQQEDSAVYLCASTLGRGPDAHNVLTFGAGSRLTVL.

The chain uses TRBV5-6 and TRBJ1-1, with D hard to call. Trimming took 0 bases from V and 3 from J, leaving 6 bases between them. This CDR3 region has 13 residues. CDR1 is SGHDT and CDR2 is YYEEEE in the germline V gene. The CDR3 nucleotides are TGTGCCAGCAGCTTGGACACAGACACTGAAGCTTTCTTT. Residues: CASSLDTDTEAFF.

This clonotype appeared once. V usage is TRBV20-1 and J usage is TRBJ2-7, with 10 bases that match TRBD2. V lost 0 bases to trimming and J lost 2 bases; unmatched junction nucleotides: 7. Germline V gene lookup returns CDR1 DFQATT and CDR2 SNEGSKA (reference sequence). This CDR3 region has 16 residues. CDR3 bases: TGCAGTGCTAGAGATAGCGGGGGGCCCCAGACCTACGAGCAGTACTTC. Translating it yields CSARDSGGPQTYEQYF.

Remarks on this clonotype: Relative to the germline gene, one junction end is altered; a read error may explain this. The CDR3 DNA is TGTGCCAGCAGCTTAGATGTGACAGCCGACTATGGCTGCACCTTC. Amino acid sequence: CASSLDVTADYGCTF. The gene calls are TRBV11-3 and TRBJ1-2, with D tentatively TRBD1 (5 bases). Germline V lookup: CDR1 SGHNT, CDR2 YENEEA. CDR3 length: 15 amino acids.

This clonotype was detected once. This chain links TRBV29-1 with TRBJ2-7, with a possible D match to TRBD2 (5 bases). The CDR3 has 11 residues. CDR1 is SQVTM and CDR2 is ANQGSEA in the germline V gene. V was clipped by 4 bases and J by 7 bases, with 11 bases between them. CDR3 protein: CSVGAGLEQYF. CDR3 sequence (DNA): TGCAGCGTTGGCGCGGGCTTGGAGCAGTACTTC.

This CDR3 is CASSRGRAQETQYF. The CDR3 DNA follows: TGTGCCAGCAGCAGAGGCCGCGCGCAAGAGACCCAGTACTTC. This chain links TRBV11-3 with TRBJ2-5; D not resolved. V gave up 5 bases and J gave up 2 bases, with 12 bases separating them. There are 14 residues in the CDR3. Germline assignment: CDR1 SGHNT and CDR2 YENEEA.

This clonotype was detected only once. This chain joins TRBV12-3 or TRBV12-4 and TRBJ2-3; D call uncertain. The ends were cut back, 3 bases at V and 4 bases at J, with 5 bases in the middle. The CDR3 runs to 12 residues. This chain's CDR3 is CASSLMADTQYF. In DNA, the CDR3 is TGTGCCAGCAGTTTGATGGCAGATACGCAGTATTTT.

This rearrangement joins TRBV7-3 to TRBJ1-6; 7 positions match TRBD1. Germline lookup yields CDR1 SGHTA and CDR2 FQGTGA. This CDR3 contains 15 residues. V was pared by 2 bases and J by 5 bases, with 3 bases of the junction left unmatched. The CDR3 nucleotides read TGTGCCAGCAGCTTAGAGGGACAGAATAATTCACCCCTCCACTTT. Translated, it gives CASSLEGQNNSPLHF.

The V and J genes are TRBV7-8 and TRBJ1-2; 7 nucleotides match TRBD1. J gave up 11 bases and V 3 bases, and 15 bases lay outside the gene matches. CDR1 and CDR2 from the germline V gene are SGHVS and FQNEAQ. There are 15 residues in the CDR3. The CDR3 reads CASSLHPDGTALYTF. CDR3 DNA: TGTGCCAGCAGCTTGCATCCAGACGGGACAGCCCTTTACACCTTC.

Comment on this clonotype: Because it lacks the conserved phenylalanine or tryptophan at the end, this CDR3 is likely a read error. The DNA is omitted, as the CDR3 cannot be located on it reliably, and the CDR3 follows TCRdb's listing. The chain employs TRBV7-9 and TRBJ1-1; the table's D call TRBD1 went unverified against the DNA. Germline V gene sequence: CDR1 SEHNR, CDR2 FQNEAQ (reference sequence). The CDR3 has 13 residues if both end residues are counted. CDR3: CASSLAPGELVFG.